Listed below are T cell receptor beta chains from one sample, sequenced in a study of cytomegalovirus exposure and HLA in healthy donors. Clones were sequenced by immunoSEQ multiplex PCR, and TCRdb holds only the in-frame ones, with some missing. The table shows under 150,000 clones, with 85% to 90% occurring only once. Sequenced material: PBMCs. All receptors come from a man between 18 and 35 years old in good health and CMV-seronegative. Both conserved end residues are part of each CDR3. A D gene is named only where the DNA matches it firmly. The listing skips clone size in some rows; elsewhere it reads once, few, many or a size class.

>TRBJ2-1|NA|TRBD2|TRBV7-2
CASSLNGGGAFEQFF
TGTGCCAGCAGCCTAAATGGCGGGGGGGCCTTTGAGCAGTTCTTC
>TRBJ1-4|NA|NA|TRBV2
CASSAVGVLTEKLFF
TGTGCCAGCAGTGCGGTGGGAGTCCTGACAGAAAAACTGTTTTTT
>TRBJ2-7|NA|TRBD1|TRBV29-1
CSVEFGTGAYEQYF
TGCAGCGTTGAATTCGGGACAGGGGCCTACGAGCAGTACTTC
>TRBJ2-7|few|TRBD1|TRBV27
CASSLGQPLSYEQYF
TGTGCCAGCAGTTTGGGACAGCCTCTCTCCTACGAGCAGTACTTC
>TRBJ2-7|NA|NA|TRBV6-5
CASSPSDVYEQYF
TGTGCCAGCAGTCCCTCAGATGTTTACGAGCAGTACTTC
>TRBJ2-7|NA|TRBD2|TRBV7-2
CASSLGRTSYEQYF
TGTGCCAGCAGCTTAGGGAGGACTAGTTACGAGCAGTACTTC
>TRBJ2-1|NA|NA|TRBV7-8
CASSSHRTPGDEQFF
TGTGCCAGCAGCTCGCACCGGACTCCGGGCGATGAGCAGTTCTTC
>TRBJ2-3|NA|TRBD2|TRBV7-8
CASSQTSDRTDTQYF
TGTGCCAGCAGCCAGACTAGCGACCGCACAGATACGCAGTATTTT
>TRBJ1-4|few|NA|TRBV7-6
CASLWGGPTNEKLFF
TGTGCCAGCCTCTGGGGGGGCCCAACTAATGAAAAACTGTTTTTT
>TRBJ1-3|NA|TRBD1|TRBV28
CASRSSDRGNTIYF
TGTGCCAGCAGGTCCTCGGACAGGGGAAACACCATATATTTT
>TRBJ2-7|NA|TRBD1|TRBV19
CASTGPLGTGRHEQYF
TGTGCCAGTACCGGACCCCTGGGGACAGGGCGCCACGAGCAGTACTTC
>TRBJ2-3|NA|TRBD2|TRBV6-1
CASRSGADTDTQYF
TGTGCCAGCAGGAGCGGGGCGGACACAGATACGCAGTATTTT
>TRBJ2-2|NA|TRBD1|TRBV5-1
CASSRQGTTGELFF
TGCGCCAGCAGTCGACAGGGTACCACCGGGGAGCTGTTTTTT
>TRBJ2-1|NA|TRBD2|TRBV7-8
CASSLVASGGLSSYNEQFF
TGTGCCAGCAGCTTAGTGGCTAGCGGGGGCCTTAGCTCCTACAATGAGCAGTTCTTC
>TRBJ2-7|NA|NA|TRBV6-5
CASKEGRAYEQYF
TGTGCCAGCAAGGAGGGGCGCGCCTACGAGCAGTACTTC
>TRBJ1-5|NA|TRBD1|TRBV7-4
CASSFFGQGQYSNQPQHF
TGTGCCAGCAGCTTCTTTGGACAGGGACAGTATAGCAATCAGCCCCAGCATTTT
>TRBJ2-7|NA|NA|TRBV5-6
CASSGDNKEYF
TGTGCCAGCAGCGGGGACAATAAAGAGTACTTC
>TRBJ1-5|NA|NA|TRBV6-5
CASSYFQGGQPQHF
TGTGCCAGCAGTTACTTTCAGGGCGGTCAGCCCCAGCATTTT
>TRBJ1-1|NA|TRBD1|TRBV30
CAWSPRQGVNTEAFF
TGTGCCTGGAGCCCAAGACAGGGGGTGAACACTGAAGCTTTCTTT
>TRBJ1-1|NA|TRBD1|TRBV11-2
CASSSRGTGPNTEAFF
TGTGCCAGCAGCTCCAGAGGGACAGGGCCCAACACTGAAGCTTTCTTT
>TRBJ2-3|NA|TRBD2|TRBV7-9
CASSSGDGDTQYF
TGTGCCAGCTCTAGCGGGGATGGGGATACGCAGTATTTT
>TRBJ2-7|NA|TRBD1|TRBV5-1
CASSLAGQDHEQYF
TGCGCCAGCAGCCTGGCGGGACAGGATCACGAGCAGTACTTC
>TRBJ2-5|NA|TRBD1|TRBV6-1
CASSVFYGTGVSETQYF
TGTGCCAGCAGTGTTTTTTATGGGACAGGGGTTTCAGAGACCCAGTACTTC
>TRBJ2-7|NA|NA|TRBV9
CASSPTFGGSYEQYF
TGTGCCAGCAGCCCAACATTCGGGGGCTCCTACGAGCAGTACTTC
>TRBJ2-5|NA|TRBD2|TRBV19
CASSIYPAGAKETQYF
TGTGCCAGTAGTATCTATCCAGCGGGGGCTAAAGAGACCCAGTACTTC
>TRBJ1-2|NA|NA|TRBV10-3
CAISELGVNYGYTF
TGTGCCATCAGTGAGTTAGGGGTTAACTATGGCTACACCTTC
>TRBJ2-3|NA|TRBD2|TRBV28
CASSVHSGRPTDTQYF
TGTGCCAGCAGTGTTCATAGCGGGAGACCCACAGATACGCAGTATTTT
>TRBJ2-2|NA|TRBD1|TRBV15
CATGTGFLPGELFF
TGTGCCACAGGGACAGGCTTCCTCCCCGGGGAGCTGTTTTTT
>TRBJ2-1|NA|TRBD2|TRBV6-1
CASSEVSGAFYNEQFF
TGTGCCAGCAGTGAAGTGAGCGGGGCATTCTACAATGAGCAGTTCTTC
>TRBJ1-1|NA|TRBD1|TRBV2
CASSEWGTGVSTEAFF
TGTGCCAGCAGTGAATGGGGGACAGGGGTGTCAACTGAAGCTTTCTTT
>TRBJ1-2|NA|NA|TRBV29-1
CSVGTGLYGYTF
TGCAGCGTTGGGACGGGACTCTATGGCTACACCTTC
>TRBJ2-7|NA|TRBD2|TRBV5-1
CASSPRSSGAYEQYF
TGCGCCAGCAGCCCCAGGTCTAGCGGGGCCTACGAGCAGTACTTC
>TRBJ1-4|NA|TRBD1|TRBV11-2
CASSLDRGKEKLFF
TGTGCCAGCAGCCTGGACAGGGGCAAGGAAAAACTGTTTTTT
>TRBJ1-5|once|NA|TRBV28
CASSFGTAYQPQHF
TGTGCCAGCAGTTTCGGGACTGCCTATCAGCCCCAGCATTTT
>TRBJ2-7|NA|NA|TRBV18
CASSEAREQYF
TGTGCCAGCTCAGAGGCAAGGGAGCAGTACTTC
>TRBJ1-6|NA|TRBD1|TRBV5-4
CASSLRQGGNSPLHF
TGTGCCAGCAGCTTGCGACAGGGTGGGAATTCACCCCTCCACTTT
>TRBJ1-2|few|NA|TRBV4-1
CASSLQEGYGYTF
TGCGCCAGCAGCCTCCAAGAGGGCTATGGCTACACCTTC
>TRBJ2-7|NA|NA|TRBV6-5
CASGLSLRQYF
TGTGCCAGCGGTCTGAGTCTAAGGCAGTACTTC
>TRBJ2-2|NA|NA|TRBV19
CASSMGITGELFF
TGTGCCAGTAGTATGGGCATTACCGGGGAGCTGTTTTTT